Given below is one T cell receptor (beta chain) in context. Its antigen is still unknown. Researchers took blood at baseline, on cycle 4 day 1, and on cycle 7 day 1. The data originate from a study of OX40 agonist ivuxolimab in advanced cancers. Study details: Dose-escalation patients' cancers were hepatocellular carcinoma, melanoma, renal cell or head and neck cancer. From roughly 20 to 79 years was the age range, with a mean of about 54 years, and 70% to 85% were male. Study-level findings and limits: At doses 0.1 to 3.0 mg/kg, CD4+ and CD8+ clones expanded.

The table came from immunoSEQ multiplex PCR; TCRdb's copy has only in-frame clones and leaves some out. The sample shows about 70,000 clones, roughly 87% of them seen only once. This CDR3 region has 17 residues. Germline values: CDR1 SGHTA, CDR2 FQGNSA. V was pared by 2 bases and J by 3 bases, with 18 bases between. The TCR comes from an adult with an advanced solid tumor such as melanoma, head and neck, liver or kidney cancer. V usage is TRBV7-2 and J usage is TRBJ2-3, with a possible D match to TRBD2 (7 bases). The sequencing used CD4+ or CD8+ T cells sorted from blood, collected in a trial of the OX40 agonist ivuxolimab. The CDR3 sequence: CASSLMLGGRVTDTQYF. The CDR3 DNA reads TGTGCCAGCAGCTTAATGTTGGGGGGGCGCGTAACAGATACGCAGTATTTT.